This TCR beta chain was sequenced in a study of post-analysis software for immune sequencing data. Study findings and constraints: A significant reduction in normalized Chao1 diversity was observed in multiple sclerosis patients versus controls. Included in a set of a few TRBV segments more frequent in patients than controls were TRBV5-6, TRBV5-1 and TRBV20-1.

On this clonotype itself: The antigen is not known. A read error may account for a junction end that differs from germline.

TCR beta cDNA libraries had unique molecular identifiers. From around 1 to 10 million T cells, hundreds of thousands of cDNA molecules were obtained. TCRdb re-called the PCR reads through MiXCR, storing one row per CDR3 protein. Of 600,000 to 750,000 distinct CDR3 sequences in the sample, over 45% were seen once. Per germline, CDR1 DFQATT and CDR2 SNEGSKA (reference sequence). This CDR3 region has 14 residues. The specimen sequenced was blood. This chain connects TRBV20-1 to TRBJ2-4, with TRBD1 identical over 8 bases. This receptor was obtained from a girl aged 2-10 years with multiple sclerosis. This chain's CDR3 is CSAIRGRGKNIRYF. The DNA of the CDR3 is TGCAGTGCTATCAGGGGGCGGGGAAAAAACATTCGGTACTTC.